This TCR beta chain originates from a study of T cells in Graves' hyperthyroidism and ophthalmopathy. The investigators amplified TCR beta CDR3 regions from RNA transcripts. The study used the HTBI primer set for a first-round RT-PCR of the TCR CDR3. TCRdb redid the calling of the multiplex PCR reads with MiXCR, one entry per CDR3 protein. The table records 500,000 to 800,000 distinct CDR3 sequences, 13% to 15% of them present only once. Diagnosis rested on symptoms, serum thyroxine and TRAb, thyroid ultrasound, and orbital computed tomography. This clonotype was detected many times. The source is a woman aged 50 to 65 with Graves' ophthalmopathy. The sample taken for sequencing was blood.

DNA for the CDR3: TGTGCCAGCAGCTTGGCCCTCAACACCGGGGAGCTGTTTTTT. Amino acid sequence: CASSLALNTGELFF. This chain links TRBV11-3 with TRBJ2-2; D ambiguous. The CDR3 runs to 14 residues. Trimming took off 3 bases at V and 2 bases at J, with 7 bases between the two ends. Germline CDR1 and CDR2: SGHNT and YENEEA.